These T cell receptor beta chains were read from a single sample in a study of T cell repertoires in cytomegalovirus infection. TCRdb redid the calling of the reads with MiXCR, one entry per CDR3 protein. The profile shows approximately 160,000 distinct CDR3 sequences, under 20% of them singletons. Input material: CD8+ T cells from PBMCs. These receptors originate from a human donor in good health (CMV status not recorded). Some clones in this sample may be carry-over from other donors' samples. Both conserved end residues are part of each CDR3. A D gene is named only where the DNA matches it firmly. A clone size is listed for some rows: how often the clone was seen (once, few, many), or a class if it is expanded.

d_call	cdr3_length	clone_size	j_call	v_call	cdr3_aa	cdr3_nt
-	16	-	TRBJ2-6	TRBV7-9	CATSPGPPSGANVLTF	TGTGCCACCTCCCCGGGACCGCCCTCTGGGGCCAACGTCCTGACTTTC
TRBD2	17	many	TRBJ2-7	TRBV7-2	CASSLASKREILSEQYF	TGTGCCAGCAGCTTGGCCTCGAAGCGGGAGATTCTGAGCGAGCAGTACTTC
-	13	-	TRBJ2-1	TRBV6-2/TRBV6-3	CASSYVSYNEQFF	TGTGCCAGCAGTTATGTTTCCTACAATGAGCAGTTCTTC
TRBD2	14	once	TRBJ2-7	TRBV28	CASSFRREIDEQYF	TGTGCCAGCAGTTTTCGGCGGGAGATCGACGAGCAGTACTTC
-	14	many	TRBJ2-2	TRBV5-6	CASSPTRNTGELFF	TGTGCCAGCAGCCCGACTCGAAACACCGGGGAGCTGTTTTTT
TRBD1	19	many	TRBJ2-6	TRBV2	CASLEVSGQGSTGANVLTF	TGTGCCAGCCTCGAAGTGTCGGGACAGGGAAGTACTGGGGCCAACGTCCTGACTTTC
-	14	few	TRBJ1-2	TRBV7-2	CASSPYGGLRGYTF	TGTGCCAGCAGCCCTTATGGGGGGCTGAGGGGCTACACCTTC
-	15	-	TRBJ1-1	TRBV28	CASSLAHRVRPEAFF	TGTGCCAGCAGTTTGGCCCACAGGGTACGGCCAGAAGCTTTCTTT
-	16	-	TRBJ2-5	TRBV28	CASSLPWDSLGETQYF	TGTGCCAGCAGTTTACCCTGGGACTCCCTCGGAGAGACCCAGTACTTC
-	13	-	TRBJ2-7	TRBV11-2	CASSLDPAYEQYF	TGTGCCAGCAGCTTAGATCCGGCCTACGAGCAGTACTTC
TRBD1	18	-	TRBJ2-1	TRBV6-2/TRBV6-3	CASSDYTGQGPNFNEQFF	TGTGCCAGCAGTGACTACACCGGACAGGGCCCAAACTTCAATGAGCAGTTCTTC
TRBD2	19	-	TRBJ2-5	TRBV6-2/TRBV6-3	CASSYSLGLAGGPQETQYF	TGTGCCAGCAGTTACTCTCTCGGACTAGCGGGGGGCCCTCAAGAGACCCAGTACTTC
TRBD2	15	few	TRBJ2-1	TRBV7-2	CASSLELAGVNEQFF	TGTGCCAGCAGCTTAGAGCTAGCGGGAGTCAATGAGCAGTTCTTC
-	13	-	TRBJ2-2	TRBV7-6	CASSLAGAGELFF	TGTGCCAGCAGCTTAGCAGGAGCTGGGGAGCTGTTTTTT
-	15	-	TRBJ2-3	TRBV28	CASSLLRDITDTQYF	TGTGCCAGCAGTCTCCTCCGGGACATCACAGATACGCAGTATTTT
TRBD2	16	few	TRBJ2-1	TRBV7-2	CASSLGGLAAYNEQFF	TGTGCCAGCAGCTTAGGGGGACTAGCGGCCTACAATGAGCAGTTCTTC
-	13	-	TRBJ2-7	TRBV7-8	CASSLAGFYEQYF	TGTGCCAGCAGCTTAGCGGGCTTCTACGAGCAGTACTTC
-	13	-	TRBJ1-1	TRBV7-9	CASSPARGTEAFF	TGTGCCAGCAGCCCCGCGAGGGGCACTGAAGCTTTCTTT
-	15	few	TRBJ2-7	TRBV7-6	CASSVGTTSSYEQYF	TGTGCCAGCAGCGTCGGGACAACGAGCTCCTACGAGCAGTACTTC
-	13	few	TRBJ2-7	TRBV19	CASSSSISYEQYF	TGTGCCAGTAGTTCGAGTATCTCCTACGAGCAGTACTTC
TRBD1	15	few	TRBJ1-3	TRBV20-1	CSASADRGIRNTIYF	TGCAGTGCTAGCGCGGACAGGGGAATACGAAACACCATATATTTT
-	15	few	TRBJ1-2	TRBV6-6	CASRPDGRDNYGYTF	TGTGCCAGCAGACCCGACGGACGTGATAACTATGGCTACACCTTC
-	14	few	TRBJ2-1	TRBV4-2	CASSQVVEYNEQFF	TGTGCCAGCAGCCAAGTGGTGGAATACAATGAGCAGTTCTTC
-	17	few	TRBJ2-1	TRBV7-8	CASSLVVVGKSYNEQFF	TGTGCCAGCAGCTTAGTGGTCGTGGGAAAGTCTTACAATGAGCAGTTCTTC
TRBD1	14	few	TRBJ1-6	TRBV28	CASRETGTDSPLHF	TGTGCCAGCAGGGAGACAGGGACGGATTCACCCCTCCACTTT
-	13	-	TRBJ2-5	TRBV7-8	CASSFGRQETQYF	TGTGCCAGCAGCTTCGGTCGCCAAGAGACCCAGTACTTC
TRBD1	15	few	TRBJ2-5	TRBV7-2	CASSVDRGHLETQYF	TGTGCCAGCAGCGTGGACAGGGGGCACCTTGAGACCCAGTACTTC
TRBD2	16	-	TRBJ2-1	TRBV7-6	CASSLVLAGLSTEQFF	TGTGCCAGCAGCTTAGTTCTAGCGGGACTGTCCACTGAGCAGTTCTTC
-	14	many	TRBJ2-5	TRBV7-9	CASSLVSGWETQYF	TGTGCCAGCAGCTTAGTTTCCGGCTGGGAGACCCAGTACTTC
-	15	-	TRBJ2-2	TRBV29-1	CSVEEGGLNTGELFF	TGCAGCGTTGAAGAAGGGGGTTTAAACACCGGGGAGCTGTTTTTT
TRBD2	17	-	TRBJ2-2	TRBV29-1	CSVEEGGLAGESGELFF	TGCAGCGTTGAAGAGGGAGGTCTAGCGGGAGAGTCCGGGGAGCTGTTTTTT
-	14	-	TRBJ1-3	TRBV28	CASSARGSGNTIYF	TGTGCCAGCAGCGCAAGGGGCTCTGGAAACACCATATATTTT
-	16	-	TRBJ2-3	TRBV7-9	CASSPQPGDSTDTQYF	TGTGCCAGCAGCCCCCAGCCAGGAGACAGCACAGATACGCAGTATTTT
-	16	few	TRBJ2-2	TRBV19	CASSWPPDMNTGELFF	TGTGCCAGTAGCTGGCCGCCCGACATGAACACCGGGGAGCTGTTTTTT
-	19	few	TRBJ2-2	TRBV7-6	CASSLPPNDIFTNTGELFF	TGTGCCAGCAGCTTACCACCAAACGACATTTTTACGAACACCGGGGAGCTGTTTTTT
TRBD2	18	many	TRBJ2-1	TRBV7-9	CASSSTSGGPSSYNEQFF	TGTGCCAGCAGCTCAACTAGCGGGGGGCCGAGCTCCTACAATGAGCAGTTCTTC
TRBD1	15	few	TRBJ2-7	TRBV6-2/TRBV6-3	CASSHLDRSSYEQYF	TGTGCCAGCAGCCACTTGGACAGGAGCTCCTACGAGCAGTACTTC
-	16	few	TRBJ1-5	TRBV6-2/TRBV6-3	CASSYDRMGGNQPQHF	TGTGCCAGCAGTTATGACCGGATGGGGGGCAATCAGCCCCAGCATTTT
TRBD2	16	-	TRBJ2-1	TRBV20-1	CSVPGGERLSYNEQFF	TGCAGTGTCCCTGGGGGGGAACGGCTATCTTACAATGAGCAGTTCTTC
TRBD2	17	few	TRBJ2-1	TRBV2	CASPINKRGRPNNEQFF	TGTGCCAGCCCGATAAACAAGCGGGGACGACCGAACAATGAGCAGTTCTTC
TRBD2	15	few	TRBJ2-7	TRBV11-2	CASSPGLAGSLEQYF	TGTGCCAGCAGCCCCGGGCTAGCGGGAAGTCTCGAGCAGTACTTC
TRBD2	15	many	TRBJ2-5	TRBV7-2	CASSLSSGTSETQYF	TGTGCCAGCAGCTTGAGTAGCGGGACGTCGGAGACCCAGTACTTC
TRBD2	19	few	TRBJ2-2	TRBV6-2/TRBV6-3	CASSYPTVAGGPNTGELFF	TGTGCCAGCAGTTATCCGACCGTAGCGGGAGGGCCGAACACCGGGGAGCTGTTTTTT
TRBD2	15	-	TRBJ2-7	TRBV7-2	CASSLGTSDLWEQYF	TGTGCCAGCAGCTTGGGGACTAGCGACCTTTGGGAGCAGTACTTC
-	15	-	TRBJ2-5	TRBV7-6	CASSLAVGMLETQYF	TGTGCCAGCAGCTTAGCGGTGGGGATGCTGGAGACCCAGTACTTC
-	13	-	TRBJ1-1	TRBV6-5	CASSANGGTEAFF	TGTGCCAGCAGCGCTAACGGGGGCACTGAAGCTTTCTTT
-	15	-	TRBJ1-2	TRBV7-9	CASSLDPGDNYGYTF	TGTGCCAGCAGCTTAGATCCGGGAGACAACTATGGCTACACCTTC
-	15	few	TRBJ2-1	TRBV7-9	CASSVRRGAYNEQFF	TGTGCCAGCAGCGTGCGGAGAGGGGCGTACAATGAGCAGTTCTTC
TRBD2	16	-	TRBJ2-1	TRBV4-1	CASSQSGAGSYNEQFF	TGCGCCAGCAGCCAAAGTGGAGCGGGGTCCTACAATGAGCAGTTCTTC
-	14	-	TRBJ1-3	TRBV7-2	CASSRDTSGDTIYF	TGTGCCAGCAGCAGGGACACTTCAGGGGACACCATATATTTT
TRBD1	14	-	TRBJ2-7	TRBV28	CASSYHRDRYEQYF	TGTGCCAGCAGCTACCACCGGGACAGATACGAGCAGTACTTC
-	14	few	TRBJ2-1	TRBV6-5	CASSSTGAYNEQFF	TGTGCCAGCAGTTCCACGGGGGCTTACAATGAGCAGTTCTTC
-	15	few	TRBJ1-1	TRBV7-9	CASASGEFLNTEAFF	TGTGCCAGTGCCTCCGGCGAATTTCTGAACACTGAAGCTTTCTTT
TRBD1	16	few	TRBJ1-3	TRBV7-4	CASSNLDRGLGNTIYF	TGTGCCAGCAGCAATCTGGACAGGGGGCTTGGAAACACCATATATTTT